These 19 T cell receptor beta chains came from one sample sequenced in a study of T-cell memory formation after mild COVID-19. TCRdb processed the 5' RACE reads anew with MiXCR; each CDR3 protein has one entry. Among around 110,000 distinct CDR3 sequences listed, 9.5% to 15% were seen once. Sequencing was done on a sample of PBMCs or a T cell subset sorted from them (not recorded which). The receptors were gathered from an adult woman who had mild COVID-19 (a few samples of this study predate the infection). Cell type and time point are not known.

This clonotype was seen a few times. J is TRBJ2-5 and V is TRBV5-1; TRBD2 might be the D (5 bases). The CDR3 is made up of 14 amino acids. Looked up from germline, CDR1 is SGHRS and CDR2 is YFSETQ. V dropped 0 bases and J dropped 5 bases, with 11 bases sitting between them. In nucleotides, the CDR3 is TGCGCCAGCAGCTTGGAACTAGTTGGGGAGACCCAGTACTTC. Translated, it gives CASSLELVGETQYF.

In its sample, this clonotype was seen a few times. The rearrangement uses TRBV2 and TRBJ1-2; 8 positions agree with TRBD1. Germline CDR1 SNHLY, CDR2 FYNNEI. The CDR3 is 16 amino acids. V trimming: 7 bases; J trimming: 4 bases; junction bases outside the gene matches: 14. CDR3 residues: CASTPGQGLYRYGYTF. CDR3 DNA: TGTGCCAGCACTCCAGGACAGGGTCTTTATCGCTATGGCTACACCTTC.

This clonotype was observed at least ten times. The gene calls are TRBV4-1 and TRBJ2-3, with unresolved D. The ends were cut back, 4 bases at V and 8 bases at J, with 13 bases in the middle. The V gene's germline CDR1 is MGHRA and CDR2 YSYEKL. The CDR3 length is 13 residues. The CDR3 loop reads CASSPSPTGTQYF. As DNA, the CDR3 is TGCGCCAGCAGCCCCAGCCCGACGGGTACGCAGTATTTT.

CDR3 nucleotides: TGTGCCAGCAGTTACTCAGGGTTGGCGGGAAGGGCCTACGAGCAGTACTTC. Protein: CASSYSGLAGRAYEQYF. V usage is TRBV6-2 or TRBV6-3 and J usage is TRBJ2-7, with D tentatively TRBD2 (6 bases). Trimming removed 0 bases at V and 2 bases at J, with 17 bases between. Germline loops: CDR1 MNHEY, CDR2 SVGEGT. The CDR3 contains 17 residues.

The chain recombines TRBV3-1 with TRBJ2-5; TRBD2 aligns across 8 bases. V shed 4 bases, J shed 5 bases, and the junction held 15 bases outside the gene matches. There are 17 residues in the CDR3. The germline V gene encodes CDR1 LGHDT and CDR2 YNNKEL (reference sequence). The CDR3 coding sequence is TGTGCCAGCAGCCTCCCGACTAGCGTCTACCCAAGGGAGACCCAGTACTTC. It codes for CASSLPTSVYPRETQYF.

This clonotype was counted a few times. The rearrangement links TRBV5-1 to TRBJ2-7; D not certain. Deletions cut 4 bases from V and 1 base from J, with 15 bases between. The CDR3 is made up of 15 amino acids. Germline values: CDR1 SGHRS, CDR2 YFSETQ. The CDR3 is CASSVKEAASYEQYF. CDR3 nucleotide sequence: TGCGCCAGCAGCGTCAAAGAAGCTGCGTCCTACGAGCAGTACTTC.

This clonotype showed up many times. V gene TRBV9 combines with J gene TRBJ2-2, with D perhaps matching TRBD2 (5 bases). The V gene lost 4 bases and the J gene lost 0 bases, with 13 bases spanning the gap. This CDR3 has 16 amino acids. Germline CDR1 reads SGDLS; CDR2 reads YYNGEE. The CDR3 sequence is CASSPSTGTNTGELFF. CDR3 DNA: TGTGCCAGCAGCCCGTCGACGGGGACGAACACCGGGGAGCTGTTTTTT.

This clonotype was detected only a few times. This sequence joins TRBV7-9 and TRBJ1-2; no firm D call. V was cut by 3 bases and J by 4 bases, with 15 bases left in between. Germline V gene lookup returns CDR1 SEHNR and CDR2 FQNEAQ (reference sequence). The CDR3 loop spans 15 amino acids. The CDR3 DNA is TGTGCCAGCAGCTTTGCAGAGACTCGGATCTATGGCTACACCTTC. Its protein product is CASSFAETRIYGYTF.

V usage is TRBV30 and J usage is TRBJ1-2; 9 nucleotides match TRBD1. V shed 0 bases, J shed 3 bases, and the junction held 8 bases outside the gene matches. Germline CDR1 and CDR2: GTSNPN and SVGIG (reference sequence). This CDR3 is built from 16 residues. CDR3 loop: CAWSVIDRGNDYGYTF. CDR3 sequence (DNA): TGTGCCTGGAGTGTTATAGACAGGGGGAACGACTATGGCTACACCTTC.

Only a few counts were recorded for this clonotype. This rearrangement joins TRBV29-1 to TRBJ2-1, with 12 bases lining up with TRBD2. Unmatched junction bases numbered 9, after V lost 7 bases and J lost 2 bases. CDR3 length: 16 residues. CDR1 is SQVTM, CDR2 ANQGSEA, per germline. CDR3 loop: CSAGLAGWGPYNEQFF. In nucleotides, the CDR3 is TGCAGCGCCGGACTAGCGGGATGGGGCCCCTACAATGAGCAGTTCTTC.

This clonotype was counted a few times. This sequence joins TRBV12-3 or TRBV12-4 and TRBJ2-1; D is perhaps TRBD2 (6 bases). V dropped 6 bases and J dropped 5 bases, with 8 bases sitting between them. The CDR3 has 12 residues. Written as DNA, the CDR3 is TGTGCCAGCAGGTGGGAGGACAATGAGCAGTTCTTC. Translating gives CASRWEDNEQFF.

The chain joins TRBV27 to TRBJ2-3, with 8 bases aligning to TRBD2. Germline lookup yields CDR1 MNHEY and CDR2 SMNVEV (reference sequence). J gave up 4 bases and V 6 bases, and 6 bases lay outside the gene matches. The CDR3 runs 14 residues. In nucleotides, the CDR3 is TGTGCCAGCAGCGCCACCGGGGGGGCAGATACGCAGTATTTT. This gives the protein CASSATGGADTQYF.

In this sample, this clonotype turned up a few times. The CDR3 nucleotides read TGCGCCAGCAGCTTGGGACAGAATCTGAACACTGAAGCTTTCTTT. As protein: CASSLGQNLNTEAFF. This chain connects TRBV5-1 to TRBJ1-1; TRBD1 might be the D (5 bases). Between the trimmed V and J ends, which lost 0 bases and 0 bases, there was a span of 9 bases. CDR3 length: 15 amino acids. Looked up from germline, CDR1 is SGHRS and CDR2 is YFSETQ.

This clonotype has a handful of counts. V gene TRBV11-1 combines with J gene TRBJ1-1, with 9 bases fitting TRBD1. The CDR3 has 16 amino acids. Germline trimming cut 5 bases from V and 6 bases from J; bases unmatched to any gene: 13. The germline V gene has CDR1 SGHAT and CDR2 FQDESV (reference sequence). The CDR3 DNA follows: TGTGCCAGCAGCCATACAGGGGGCAGAATCTTCCCTGAAGCTTTCTTT. This sequence encodes CASSHTGGRIFPEAFF.

The chain couples TRBV11-1 to TRBJ2-1; 7 nucleotides match TRBD1. Germline trimming cut 8 bases from V and 0 bases from J; bases unmatched to any gene: 10. The CDR3 runs 16 residues. Germline CDR1 is SGHAT and CDR2 is FQDESV (reference sequence). Here the CDR3 DNA reads TGTGCCAGCGGAATAACAGGGGAGAGCTCCTACAATGAGCAGTTCTTC. Protein product: CASGITGESSYNEQFF. Full variable domain (remainder filled in from reference TRBV11-1 and TRBJ2-1): EAEVAQSPRYKITEKSQAVAFWCDPISGHATLYWYRQILGQGPELLVQFQDESVVDDSQLPKDRFSAERLKGVDSTLKIQPAELGDSAMYLCASGITGESSYNEQFFGPGTRLTVL.

The J gene is TRBJ2-3, the V gene TRBV3-1, with a possible D match to TRBD1 (9 bases). Trimming shortened V by 2 bases and J by 2 bases, and 32 bases separated the two germline ends. Germline values: CDR1 LGHDT, CDR2 YNNKEL (reference sequence). CDR3 length: 22 amino acids. The CDR3 here is CASSQLTWEGQGLAGSTDTQYF. In DNA form, the CDR3 reads TGTGCCAGCAGCCAACTAACTTGGGAGGGACAGGGCTTAGCGGGGTCCACAGATACGCAGTATTTT.

This clonotype was detected a few times. This chain links TRBV20-1 with TRBJ1-3, with D perhaps TRBD1 (5 bases). CDR1 is DFQATT and CDR2 is SNEGSKA in the germline V gene (reference sequence). This CDR3 has 15 amino acids. Deletions cut 5 bases from V and 2 bases from J, with 16 bases between. The CDR3, as DNA: TGCAGTGCTCCCAATTGGGGGGAAACTGGAAACACCATATATTTT. Protein: CSAPNWGETGNTIYF.

This clonotype was observed a few times. V is TRBV7-9 and J is TRBJ1-2; a weak D match, TRBD1 (5 bases). V was shortened by 2 bases and J by 8 bases, with 9 bases between the two germline ends. Germline V CDR1 and CDR2: SEHNR, FQNEAQ (reference sequence). The CDR3 is made up of 12 amino acids. This CDR3 reads CASSLSGGGYTF. As DNA, the CDR3 is TGTGCCAGCAGCTTATCCGGGGGAGGCTACACCTTC.

There are a few counts of this clonotype. The rearrangement links TRBV27 to TRBJ2-1, with D hard to call. CDR3 length: 13 residues. Germline V gene data show CDR1 as MNHEY and CDR2 as SMNVEV (reference sequence). The germline V and J ends were trimmed by 3 bases and 8 bases, with 11 bases remaining between them. CDR3 in amino acids: CASSFSVRHEQFF. CDR3 sequence (DNA): TGTGCCAGCAGTTTCTCAGTACGCCATGAGCAGTTCTTC.